These 32 T cell receptor beta chains share one sample of origin, sequenced in a study of STAT5B mutations in CD4+ large granular lymphocyte leukemia. The method was immunoSEQ multiplex PCR; TCRdb's version includes in-frame clones alone and lacks a portion of them. The repertoire holds roughly 38,000 clones, with more than 60% as singletons. The specimen sequenced was CD4+ T cells from blood buffy coats. The receptors here all came from a human donor in good health.

The V gene is TRBV7-9, the J gene TRBJ2-7; the D is unclear. Germline V gene data show CDR1 as SEHNR and CDR2 as FQNEAQ (reference sequence). The germline V and J ends were trimmed by 1 base and 0 bases, with 7 bases remaining between them. This CDR3 has 14 amino acids. In DNA, the CDR3 is TGTGCCAGCAGCTTAGACGCGTTCTCCTACGAGCAGTACTTC. It encodes CASSLDAFSYEQYF.

The rearrangement joins TRBV29-1 to TRBJ2-1; no reliable D call. The CDR3 extends over 15 amino acids. Trimming removed 3 bases at V and 6 bases at J, with 18 bases between. The V gene's germline CDR1 is SQVTM and CDR2 ANQGSEA. Here the CDR3 DNA reads TGCAGCGTTGAGACCCGGATGGGCTCGGGCAATGAGCAGTTCTTC. Translation gives CSVETRMGSGNEQFF.

This rearrangement joins TRBV25-1 to TRBJ1-6, with D tentatively TRBD1 (6 bases). The CDR3 consists of 15 residues. V gave up 7 bases and J gave up 7 bases, with 17 bases separating them. Looked up from germline, CDR1 is MGHDK and CDR2 is SYGVNS. The CDR3 loop is CASKTGAGANSPLHF. DNA of the CDR3: TGTGCCAGCAAAACGGGGGCAGGGGCCAATTCACCCCTCCACTTT.

This clone was seen more than once but under ten times. V is TRBV2 and J is TRBJ1-4; TRBD1 might be the D (5 bases). The length of the CDR3 is 13 residues. The V gene's germline CDR1 is SNHLY and CDR2 FYNNEI. Between the trimmed V and J ends, which lost 5 bases and 7 bases, there was a span of 11 bases. CDR3 sequence: CASSLGEGEKLFF. The CDR3, as DNA: TGTGCCAGCAGTCTGGGGGAGGGTGAAAAACTGTTTTTT.

The rearrangement uses TRBV29-1 and TRBJ1-2; D is unclear. V shed 4 bases and J shed 2 bases, with 8 bases lying between them. The CDR3 runs 12 residues. The V gene's germline CDR1 is SQVTM and CDR2 ANQGSEA. The CDR3 nucleotides read TGCAGCGTTGGGGTAGCCAACTATGGCTACACCTTC. It is translated as CSVGVANYGYTF.

This chain uses TRBV7-2 with TRBJ2-1; 12 nucleotides agree with TRBD2. The CDR3 covers 16 residues. CDR1 is SGHTA, CDR2 FQGNSA, per germline. The junction had 8 bases not matched to a gene; V was cut back by 4 bases and J by 7 bases. The CDR3 DNA follows: TGTGCCAGCAGCTCAACGGGACTAGCGGGTAGAAATGAGCAGTTCTTC. Its protein product is CASSSTGLAGRNEQFF.

The chain links TRBV27 to TRBJ2-7; 11 nucleotides match TRBD1. This CDR3 is 18 amino acids long. Germline CDR1 MNHEY, CDR2 SMNVEV (reference sequence). The V and J ends lost 5 bases and 3 bases, in that order; junction bases with no gene match: 15. CDR3 sequence: CASSPGTGGPPYYYEQYF. CDR3 bases: TGTGCCAGCAGTCCGGGGACAGGGGGGCCGCCCTACTACTACGAGCAGTACTTC.

The rearrangement joins TRBV4-3 to TRBJ2-3; 14 nucleotides match TRBD2. The CDR3 is made up of 16 amino acids. J was trimmed by 6 bases and V by 7 bases; bases with no gene match: 9. CDR1 and CDR2 (germline): LGHNA, YSLEER. CDR3 nucleotides: TGCGCCAGCACTAAAACCGGGACTAGCGGGAGTGATACGCAGTATTTT. Translated, it gives CASTKTGTSGSDTQYF.

In its sample, this clone was seen once. The V gene is TRBV6-5, the J gene TRBJ1-2; weak D call: TRBD1 (6 bases). This CDR3 is built from 13 residues. Germline-derived CDR1 and CDR2 are MNHEY and SVGAGI. Trimming took off 7 bases at V and 3 bases at J, with 12 bases between the two ends. The DNA of the CDR3 is TGTGCCAGCACCTCACAGGGTCACTATGGCTACACCTTC. Its protein is CASTSQGHYGYTF.

This rearrangement joins TRBV7-9 to TRBJ2-1, with 8 bases identical to TRBD1. The CDR3 length is 16 residues. After removal of 5 bases from V and 3 bases from J, the junction contained 9 bases not matched to a gene. Germline assignment: CDR1 SEHNR and CDR2 FQNEAQ (reference sequence). CDR3 in DNA: TGTGCCAGCAGCGGAACCACAGGGGGGAACTACAATGAGCAGTTCTTC. This codes for CASSGTTGGNYNEQFF.

The J gene is TRBJ2-3, the V gene TRBV7-8, with 9 bases lining up with TRBD2. This CDR3 spans 19 amino acids. The J segment lost 0 bases and the V segment lost 7 bases, leaving 17 bases of the junction unmatched. The germline V gene has CDR1 SGHVS and CDR2 FQNEAQ. The CDR3, as DNA: TGTGCCAGCACCCGGCCGGCCGCTAGCGGGATCGCTAGCACAGATACGCAGTATTTT. This gives the protein CASTRPAASGIASTDTQYF.

This chain uses TRBV5-1 with TRBJ2-2, with D maybe TRBD1 (5 bases). Germline CDR1 SGHRS, CDR2 YFSETQ. The CDR3 is made up of 15 amino acids. Trimming removed 4 bases from V and 2 bases from J, with 12 bases in between. The CDR3 nucleotides read TGCGCCAGCAGCCAACAGGAGTCTAACACCGGGGAGCTGTTTTTT. Its protein product is CASSQQESNTGELFF.

This chain joins TRBV9 and TRBJ2-3, with 9 bases matching TRBD2. V dropped 3 bases and J dropped 5; count of bases not matched to a gene: 4. The CDR3 length is 14 residues. From germline, CDR1 is SGDLS and CDR2 YYNGEE. The CDR3 protein is CASSEGLAKDTQYF. The CDR3 DNA reads TGTGCCAGCAGCGAAGGACTAGCGAAAGATACGCAGTATTTT.

The V and J genes are TRBV11-2 and TRBJ2-6; D remains ambiguous. The CDR3 runs 18 residues. With 3 bases removed from V and 2 bases from J, the gap between germline ends came to 17 bases. CDR1 SGHAT and CDR2 FQNNGV come from the germline V gene. The CDR3 nucleotides read TGTGCCAGCAGCTTCACTGCCGTGGGTAGAACTGGGGCCAACGTCCTGACTTTC. Translation: CASSFTAVGRTGANVLTF.

This sequence joins TRBV29-1 and TRBJ2-2, with D perhaps matching TRBD1 (6 bases). The CDR3 totals 14 residues. The germline gives CDR1 SQVTM, CDR2 ANQGSEA. Trimming stripped 7 bases from V and 2 bases from J, with 14 bases between. CDR3 residues: CSGVTGFNTGELFF. The CDR3, as DNA: TGCAGCGGAGTCACAGGGTTTAACACCGGGGAGCTGTTTTTT.

The V gene is TRBV19, the J gene TRBJ2-5; possibly TRBD1 or TRBD2 for D (6 bases each). V gave up 1 base and J gave up 5 bases, with 14 bases separating them. CDR1 and CDR2 (germline): LNHDA, SQIVND (reference sequence). CDR3 length: 15 residues. In DNA, the CDR3 is TGTGCCAGTAGTATAGGCCGGGGGCCAGGGGAGACCCAGTACTTC. Encoded protein: CASSIGRGPGETQYF.

The chain joins TRBV6-5 to TRBJ2-3; D unresolved. Trimming took 6 bases from V and 6 from J, leaving 16 bases between them. The germline V gene encodes CDR1 MNHEY and CDR2 SVGAGI. This CDR3 contains 14 residues. DNA for the CDR3: TGTGCCAGCAGCCTAGAAGGCGTGGTGGATACGCAGTATTTT. Translation: CASSLEGVVDTQYF.

This clone occurred a few times. CDR3: CASSFTGPSSYEQYF. The CDR3 bases are TGTGCCAGCAGCTTTACAGGGCCGAGCTCCTACGAGCAGTACTTC. The V and J genes are TRBV7-2 and TRBJ2-7; TRBD1 is a possible D gene (6 bases). CDR3 length: 15 residues. Germline V gene data show CDR1 as SGHTA and CDR2 as FQGNSA. V shed 3 bases and J shed 0 bases, with 12 bases lying between them. Full variable domain (missing parts from reference TRBV7-2 and TRBJ2-7): GAGVSQSPSNKVTEKGKDVELRCDPISGHTALYWYRQSLGQGLEFLIYFQGNSAPDKSGLPSDRFSAERTGGSVSTLTIQRTQQEDSAVYLCASSFTGPSSYEQYFGPGTRLTVT.

The V gene is TRBV7-2, the J gene TRBJ2-5, with D perhaps matching TRBD2 (6 bases). Germline lookup yields CDR1 SGHTA and CDR2 FQGNSA. This CDR3 contains 14 residues. With 1 base removed from V and 4 bases from J, the gap between germline ends came to 10 bases. The CDR3 protein is CASSLVGTSETQYF. The DNA for the CDR3 is TGTGCCAGCAGCTTAGTTGGGACTTCAGAGACCCAGTACTTC.

This clone was seen only a few times. The chain combines TRBV7-6 with TRBJ2-2; the match to TRBD2 covers 9 bases. The CDR3 contains 15 residues. CDR1 is SGHVS, CDR2 FNYEAQ, per germline. J was trimmed by 4 bases and V by 5 bases; bases with no gene match: 5. CDR3 DNA: TGTGCCAGCAGCCCGGCTAGCGGGACCACCGGGGAGCTGTTTTTT. Its protein is CASSPASGTTGELFF.

The V call is TRBV6-5, the J call TRBJ1-2; D ambiguous. CDR1 is MNHEY, CDR2 SVGAGI, per germline. This CDR3 spans 12 amino acids. Trimming shortened V by 2 bases and J by 3 bases, and 4 bases separated the two germline ends. CDR3 coding DNA: TGTGCCAGCAGTTACGGGTACTATGGCTACACCTTC. Its protein is CASSYGYYGYTF.

The V and J genes are TRBV2 and TRBJ2-6; 11 nucleotides line up with TRBD2. V was pared by 6 bases and J by 0 bases, with 7 bases of the junction left unmatched. Germline V gene data show CDR1 as SNHLY and CDR2 as FYNNEI. This CDR3 has 18 residues. The CDR3 sequence: CASSDELAGVSGANVLTF. CDR3 sequence (DNA): TGTGCCAGCAGCGACGAACTAGCGGGGGTCTCTGGGGCCAACGTCCTGACTTTC.

In its sample, this clone was seen a few times. The chain carries TRBV19 and TRBJ1-4; D gene uncertain. Germline-derived CDR1 and CDR2 are LNHDA and SQIVND (reference sequence). Trimming removed 3 bases from V and 8 bases from J, with 16 bases in between. This CDR3 spans 15 amino acids. The CDR3 protein is CASSIPQGIREKLFF. The CDR3 coding sequence is TGTGCCAGTAGTATCCCCCAAGGAATACGCGAAAAACTGTTTTTT.

J is TRBJ2-5 and V is TRBV10-3, with D maybe TRBD1 (6 bases). From germline, CDR1 is ENHRY and CDR2 SYGVKD. Trimming left V 4 bases short and J 5 bases short, with 14 bases between. The CDR3 loop spans 14 amino acids. In nucleotides, the CDR3 is TGTGCCATCAGTGGACAGGCGGGCTTCGAGACCCAGTACTTC. Its translation is CAISGQAGFETQYF.

As regards this clone: Other nucleotide sequences in the sample specify the same CDR3. The gene calls are TRBV7-2 and TRBJ2-7; 7 nucleotides agree with TRBD1. V trimming: 5 bases; J trimming: 6 bases; junction bases outside the gene matches: 16. CDR3 length: 16 amino acids. In germline, CDR1 is SGHTA, CDR2 FQGNSA. The chain's CDR3 is CASSPPFGRGSPEQYF. The CDR3 DNA reads as TGTGCCAGCAGCCCGCCCTTCGGCAGGGGGTCCCCCGAGCAGTACTTC. The entire variable domain, with the rest obtained from reference TRBV7-2 and TRBJ2-7, is as follows: GAGVSQSPSNKVTEKGKDVELRCDPISGHTALYWYRQSLGQGLEFLIYFQGNSAPDKSGLPSDRFSAERTGGSVSTLTIQRTQQEDSAVYLCASSPPFGRGSPEQYFGPGTRLTVT.

The rearrangement uses TRBV5-5 and TRBJ2-3; 9 bases are a match to TRBD2. There are 16 residues in the CDR3. After removal of 4 bases from V and 3 bases from J, the junction contained 9 bases not matched to a gene. The V gene's germline CDR1 is SGHKS and CDR2 YYEKEE (reference sequence). The CDR3 loop is CASSPVVREGTDTQYF. DNA for the CDR3: TGTGCCAGCAGCCCCGTCGTGCGGGAGGGGACAGATACGCAGTATTTT.

The rearrangement links TRBV4-1 to TRBJ2-1; 10 positions match TRBD2. V trimming: 6 bases; J trimming: 1 base; junction bases outside the gene matches: 9. Germline CDR1 and CDR2: MGHRA and YSYEKL. The CDR3 totals 17 residues. The CDR3 here is CASRSLAGAGSYNEQFF. Here the CDR3 DNA reads TGCGCCAGCAGGTCCCTAGCGGGGGCCGGTTCCTACAATGAGCAGTTCTTC.

This clone was recorded a few times. J is TRBJ1-3 and V is TRBV19, with TRBD1 as a possible D gene (5 bases). Germline loops: CDR1 LNHDA, CDR2 SQIVND (reference sequence). The CDR3 is 15 amino acids. Trimming took off 2 bases at V and 0 bases at J, with 8 bases between the two ends. CDR3: CASSIIQGSGNTIYF. The CDR3 coding sequence is TGTGCCAGTAGTATAATCCAGGGCTCTGGAAACACCATATATTTT.

The V and J genes are TRBV6-1 and TRBJ2-7; D is unclear. The CDR3 runs 12 residues. The germline V gene encodes CDR1 MNHNS and CDR2 SASEGT. V was clipped by 6 bases and J by 5 bases, with 11 bases between them. CDR3 protein: CASRTVTDEQYF. The CDR3 DNA is TGTGCCAGCAGGACCGTGACTGACGAGCAGTACTTC.

V gene TRBV5-1 combines with J gene TRBJ2-1; 9 nucleotides align to TRBD1. Unmatched junction bases numbered 13, after V lost 0 bases and J lost 9 bases. The length of the CDR3 is 17 residues. Germline V gene sequence: CDR1 SGHRS, CDR2 YFSETQ. The CDR3 DNA sequence: TGCGCCAGCAGCTTGGAGTGGGGACAGGGTGGTGGCAGTGAGCAGTTCTTC. Its protein is CASSLEWGQGGGSEQFF.

This clone was found once. The rearrangement uses TRBV5-4 and TRBJ2-5, with 7 bases lining up with TRBD1. This CDR3 contains 13 residues. Trimming at V came to 7 bases and at J to 2 bases, leaving 5 bases not matched to a gene. Looked up from germline, CDR1 is SGHNT and CDR2 is YYREEE (reference sequence). CDR3 coding DNA: TGTGCCAGCGGCAGGGACAGACAAGAGACCCAGTACTTC. It specifies CASGRDRQETQYF.

The chain is built from TRBV27 and TRBJ2-7, with 8 bases that match TRBD1. Germline values: CDR1 MNHEY, CDR2 SMNVEV (reference sequence). V gave up 5 bases and J gave up 1 base; unmatched junction bases: 10. This CDR3 is 16 amino acids long. The CDR3 DNA sequence: TGTGCCAGCAGTGCCAGGACAGGGAGAAGGTCCTACGAGCAGTACTTC. It yields the protein CASSARTGRRSYEQYF.